This T cell receptor beta chain appears in the sequencing data of a study of siplizumab effects on memory and regulatory T cells. Points from the study as a whole: Naive or memory phenotype was unassignable for roughly 80-95% of proliferating CD4+ or CD8+ clones. Naive T cells looked more diverse than memory cells and looked like major alloresponse contributors.

This CDR3 is 16 amino acids long. Germline V gene sequence: CDR1 MGHRA, CDR2 YSYEKL. V shed 4 bases and J 3 bases; nucleotides not matched to a gene: 9. It was approximately 9.6 x 10^4 TCR templates that were assayed per sample. Some clones are missing from TCRdb's copy, which holds only in-frame ones; the method was immunoSEQ multiplex PCR. Of some 96,000 clones in the sample, 94% were seen once. Worth noting for this clone: Its target is unknown.

The V call is TRBV4-1, the J call TRBJ2-3; TRBD2 agrees at 8 bases. Material for sequencing was non-Treg CD4+ T cells sorted from blood. This receptor was taken from a human donor in good health. In nucleotides, the CDR3 is TGCGCCAGCAGCCCAAGCGGGAGCGGTTCGACAGATACGCAGTATTTT. Amino acids: CASSPSGSGSTDTQYF.